The 24 T cell receptor beta chains presented below share a single source sample, sequenced in a study of PD-1 blockade in classical Hodgkin lymphoma (dated by TCRdb to 2019 to 2021). The library was made by the immunoSEQ multiplex PCR assay. TCRdb mirrors the immuneACCESS table, restricted to in-frame sequences. Some clones are absent from its copies; in checked studies, under half trace to an unresolved V gene, and the reason for the others is unknown. The sample records about 97,000 clones, around nine tenths of which are singletons. More than 6.5% of the sample lies in the top ten. Per the publication, the time point label means: cycle 2 day 1 (C2D1) of nivolumab. Relapse after autologous stem cell transplantation had occurred in all trial patients, and cohorts A, B and C were distinguished by prior brentuximab vedotin exposure. This specimen was peripheral blood mononuclear cells (PBMCs), taken before the second cycle of nivolumab. The receptors here all came from a human donor with classical Hodgkin lymphoma.

The gene calls are TRBV7-8 and TRBJ2-1; 8 nucleotides line up with TRBD2. Germline CDR1 is SGHVS and CDR2 is FQNEAQ. The J segment lost 6 bases and the V segment lost 5 bases, leaving 9 bases of the junction unmatched. The CDR3 covers 15 residues. DNA of the CDR3: TGTGCCAGCAGCATAAACGTGCGGGGGGCCAATGAGCAGTTCTTC. It specifies CASSINVRGANEQFF.

This clone was picked up one time. The chain recombines TRBV27 with TRBJ2-7; D gene unclear. The CDR3 loop spans 14 amino acids. The germline V gene encodes CDR1 MNHEY and CDR2 SMNVEV (reference sequence). V shed 5 bases and J shed 3 bases, with 14 bases lying between them. The CDR3 is CASSTAVPIYEQYF. In DNA form, the CDR3 reads TGTGCCAGCAGTACCGCGGTACCGATCTACGAGCAGTACTTC.

The chain joins TRBV9 to TRBJ2-5; D not certain. Germline V gene lookup returns CDR1 SGDLS and CDR2 YYNGEE. This CDR3 has 15 amino acids. Trimming left V 0 bases short and J 1 base short, with 10 bases between. The CDR3 nucleotides are TGTGCCAGCAGCGTAGGCATCCGAGTCCAAGAGACCCAGTACTTC. Its protein product is CASSVGIRVQETQYF.

This sequence joins TRBV29-1 and TRBJ2-7; no clear D gene. Looked up from germline, CDR1 is SQVTM and CDR2 is ANQGSEA. The CDR3 contains 12 residues. Trimming pared 6 bases from V and 5 bases from J, leaving 14 bases between. This chain's CDR3 is CSVYLHVDEQYF. Here the CDR3 DNA reads TGCAGCGTCTATCTCCACGTGGACGAGCAGTACTTC.

This chain joins TRBV6-6 and TRBJ1-2, with TRBD1 as a possible D gene (5 bases). This CDR3 comprises 13 residues. Trimming left V 6 bases short and J 3 bases short, with 11 bases between. In germline, CDR1 is MNHNY, CDR2 SVGAGI (reference sequence). The CDR3 loop is CASRGWGDYGYTF. The CDR3 coding sequence is TGTGCCAGCAGGGGTTGGGGGGACTATGGCTACACCTTC.

This sequence joins TRBV9 and TRBJ2-1; possible D gene TRBD2, 5 bases. The CDR3 length is 14 residues. V lost 3 bases to trimming and J lost 0 bases, with 7 bases between them. Germline lookup yields CDR1 SGDLS and CDR2 YYNGEE. CDR3 DNA: TGTGCCAGCAGCGAAGGGAGCTCCTACAATGAGCAGTTCTTC. Translation: CASSEGSSYNEQFF. Full variable domain (remainder filled in from reference TRBV9 and TRBJ2-1): DSGVTQTPKHLITATGQRVTLRCSPRSGDLSVYWYQQSLDQGLQFLIQYYNGEERAKGNILERFSAQQFPDLHSELNLSSLELGDSALYFCASSEGSSYNEQFFGPGTRLTVL.

This clone was recorded once. The chain couples TRBV19 to TRBJ1-5, with unresolved D. Looked up from germline, CDR1 is LNHDA and CDR2 is SQIVND (reference sequence). The CDR3 has 12 residues. V was shortened by 1 base and J by 7 bases, with 5 bases between the two germline ends. The CDR3 region has the DNA TGTGCCAGTAGTATAGCGGGACAGCCCCAGCATTTT. Amino acids: CASSIAGQPQHF.

V usage is TRBV6-1 and J usage is TRBJ1-3; no reliable D call. Germline V lookup: CDR1 MNHNS, CDR2 SASEGT. The CDR3 runs to 14 residues. V was trimmed by 3 bases and J by 0 bases, leaving 6 bases between them. CDR3 sequence (DNA): TGTGCCAGCAGTGAGGGGTACTCTGGAAACACCATATATTTT. The encoded protein is CASSEGYSGNTIYF.

The chain recombines TRBV4-2 with TRBJ1-2; no clear D. The CDR3 spans 15 residues. The germline V gene encodes CDR1 LGHNA and CDR2 YNFKEQ. V shed 1 base and J shed 8 bases, with 17 bases lying between them. The CDR3 nucleotides read TGTGCCAGCAGCCAAGCGCTTCCCACCCAGCGCGGCTACACCTTC. Protein sequence: CASSQALPTQRGYTF.

This clone was seen a few times. This chain connects TRBV7-9 to TRBJ1-6; perhaps TRBD1 as D (6 bases). This CDR3 comprises 14 residues. CDR1 is SEHNR and CDR2 is FQNEAQ in the germline V gene (reference sequence). The germline V and J ends were trimmed by 5 bases and 7 bases, with 12 bases remaining between them. CDR3 coding DNA: TGTGCCAGCAGCCTGGGACAACCCAATTCACCCCTCCACTTT. Its translation is CASSLGQPNSPLHF.

This chain links TRBV29-1 with TRBJ2-1; 12 nucleotides align to TRBD1. Trimming cost V 2 bases and J 6 bases; bases outside gene matches: 5. CDR3 size: 15 residues. CDR1 is SQVTM, CDR2 ANQGSEA, per germline. The CDR3 nucleotides are TGCAGCGTTGAACCCGGGACAGGGGGCACCAATGAGCAGTTCTTC. This codes for CSVEPGTGGTNEQFF.

This chain connects TRBV28 to TRBJ1-2; D gene unclear. The CDR3 loop spans 12 amino acids. Germline V gives CDR1 MDHEN, CDR2 SYDVKM. Trimming stripped 11 bases from V and 0 bases from J, with 10 bases between. The CDR3 DNA sequence: TGTGCCGCCAGCCTGGCTAACTATGGCTACACCTTC. As protein: CAASLANYGYTF.

V gene TRBV4-3 combines with J gene TRBJ1-2; possible D gene TRBD1, 5 bases. Germline V gives CDR1 LGHNA, CDR2 YSLEER. This CDR3 has 15 amino acids. The V and J ends lost 0 bases and 3 bases respectively, with 11 bases between them. The CDR3 nucleotides read TGCGCCAGCAGCCAAGATAGGGGAGTAGACTATGGCTACACCTTC. Translation gives CASSQDRGVDYGYTF.

V and J are TRBV5-4 and TRBJ2-7; D perhaps matches TRBD2 (6 bases). Germline CDR1 and CDR2: SGHNT and YYREEE (reference sequence). The CDR3 has 16 residues. Trimming left V 0 bases short and J 7 bases short, with 20 bases between. CDR3: CASSLDRGSLIGEQYF. CDR3 in DNA: TGTGCCAGCAGCTTGGATCGGGGGTCCTTAATTGGGGAGCAGTACTTC.

The chain couples TRBV11-2 to TRBJ1-4; TRBD1 agrees at 11 bases. The CDR3 has 16 amino acids. V dropped 0 bases and J dropped 8; count of bases not matched to a gene: 5. From germline, CDR1 is SGHAT and CDR2 FQNNGV. The DNA of the CDR3 is TGTGCCAGCAGCTTAGATTTGTGGACAGGGGGCGAAAAACTGTTTTTT. Its protein is CASSLDLWTGGEKLFF.

V gene TRBV6-5 combines with J gene TRBJ1-3; no definite D call. CDR1 is MNHEY and CDR2 is SVGAGI in the germline V gene. The CDR3 has 14 residues. V lost 0 bases and J lost 9, with 12 bases in between. Here the CDR3 reads CASSYSILSVTIYF. The CDR3, as DNA: TGTGCCAGCAGTTACTCGATACTATCAGTCACCATATATTTT.

The chain employs TRBV29-1 and TRBJ1-2; D might be TRBD1 (6 bases). Trimming shortened V by 4 bases and J by 3 bases, and 15 bases separated the two germline ends. CDR3 size: 14 residues. Germline V gene sequence: CDR1 SQVTM, CDR2 ANQGSEA. CDR3 nucleotide sequence: TGCAGCGTTGCCTACGGAGGGGGTGACTATGGCTACACCTTC. It encodes CSVAYGGGDYGYTF. Drawing the rest from reference TRBV29-1 and TRBJ1-2, the complete variable domain is SAVISQKPSRDICQRGTSLTIQCQVDSQVTMMFWYRQQPGQSLTLIATANQGSEATYESGFVIDKFPISRPNLTFSTLTVSNMSPEDSSIYLCSVAYGGGDYGYTFGSGTRLTVV.

The chain recombines TRBV7-2 with TRBJ2-5, with 7 nucleotides matching TRBD1. CDR1 SGHTA and CDR2 FQGNSA come from the germline V gene. The CDR3 runs 15 residues. V was pared by 1 base and J by 4 bases, with 6 bases of the junction left unmatched. In DNA, the CDR3 is TGTGCCAGCAGCTTAGAGGGTACAGGGGTAGAGACCCAGTACTTC. Translating it yields CASSLEGTGVETQYF. Using reference TRBV7-2 and TRBJ2-5 for the parts outside the CDR3, the full variable domain is GAGVSQSPSNKVTEKGKDVELRCDPISGHTALYWYRQSLGQGLEFLIYFQGNSAPDKSGLPSDRFSAERTGGSVSTLTIQRTQQEDSAVYLCASSLEGTGVETQYFGPGTRLLVL.

The rearrangement links TRBV5-1 to TRBJ1-4; D possibly corresponds to TRBD1 (6 bases). The CDR3 is made up of 15 amino acids. The V end was cut by 1 base, the J end by 4 bases, with 11 bases between. The germline V gene encodes CDR1 SGHRS and CDR2 YFSETQ. CDR3 DNA sequence: TGCGCCAGCAGCTTGCAGCAGGGGAGTAATGAAAAACTGTTTTTT. The encoded protein is CASSLQQGSNEKLFF.

The chain carries TRBV30 and TRBJ2-7; D unresolved. Germline V lookup: CDR1 GTSNPN, CDR2 SVGIG (reference sequence). The length of the CDR3 is 13 residues. V shed 1 base and J shed 3 bases, with 10 bases lying between them. The DNA of the CDR3 is TGTGCCTGGAGTGCGGGTCAATACTACGAGCAGTACTTC. Encoded protein: CAWSAGQYYEQYF.

V is TRBV30 and J is TRBJ1-2; D ambiguous. V lost 3 bases to trimming and J lost 2 bases, with 13 bases between them. Germline V lookup: CDR1 GTSNPN, CDR2 SVGIG (reference sequence). The CDR3 runs 14 residues. CDR3 sequence reads: CAWRSPGKNYGYTF. CDR3 DNA: TGTGCCTGGAGGAGTCCCGGGAAAAACTATGGCTACACCTTC.

For the CDR3, the DNA is TGTGCCAGCAGCGTAGATGGACCTTCCTACGAGCAGTACTTC. Protein: CASSVDGPSYEQYF. The chain combines TRBV9 with TRBJ2-7, with unresolved D. The length of the CDR3 is 14 residues. Germline-derived CDR1 and CDR2 are SGDLS and YYNGEE. Deletions cut 0 bases from V and 1 base from J, with 8 bases between. Combining the CDR3 with reference TRBV9 and TRBJ2-7 gives the whole variable domain DSGVTQTPKHLITATGQRVTLRCSPRSGDLSVYWYQQSLDQGLQFLIQYYNGEERAKGNILERFSAQQFPDLHSELNLSSLELGDSALYFCASSVDGPSYEQYFGPGTRLTVT.

The chain uses TRBV7-9 and TRBJ2-7, with TRBD1 as a possible D gene (6 bases). V was pared by 8 bases and J by 0 bases, with 14 bases between. Germline CDR1 is SEHNR and CDR2 is FQNEAQ (reference sequence). This CDR3 is built from 14 residues. CDR3 residues: CASCQGHHSYEQYF. The CDR3 DNA is TGTGCCAGCTGCCAGGGACACCACTCCTACGAGCAGTACTTC.

This clone was seen only a few times. At the DNA level, this CDR3 is encoded by other sequences in the same sample as well. The chain joins TRBV7-8 to TRBJ2-7; TRBD1 is a possible D gene (6 bases). CDR3 size: 15 residues. Per germline, CDR1 SGHVS and CDR2 FQNEAQ. The V end was cut by 1 base, the J end by 1 base, with 11 bases between. CDR3 sequence (DNA): TGTGCCAGCAGCTTAGTCCAGGGGCCTTCCTACGAGCAGTACTTC. Translating it yields CASSLVQGPSYEQYF. Full variable domain (remainder filled in from reference TRBV7-8 and TRBJ2-7): GAGVSQSPRYKVAKRGQDVALRCDPISGHVSLFWYQQALGQGPEFLTYFQNEAQLDKSGLPSDRFFAERPEGSVSTLKIQRTQQEDSAVYLCASSLVQGPSYEQYFGPGTRLTVT.